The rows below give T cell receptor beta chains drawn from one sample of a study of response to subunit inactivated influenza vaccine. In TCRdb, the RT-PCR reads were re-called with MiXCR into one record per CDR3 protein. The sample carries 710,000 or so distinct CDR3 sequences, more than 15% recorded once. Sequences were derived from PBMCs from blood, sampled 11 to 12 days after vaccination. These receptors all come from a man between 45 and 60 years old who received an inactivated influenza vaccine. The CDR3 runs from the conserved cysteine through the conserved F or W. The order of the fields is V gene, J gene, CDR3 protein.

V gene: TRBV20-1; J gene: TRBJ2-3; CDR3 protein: CSAPGQERDTQYF
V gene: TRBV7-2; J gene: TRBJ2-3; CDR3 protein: CASRLELAKSTDTQYF
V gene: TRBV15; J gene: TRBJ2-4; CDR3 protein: CATREESGGAKNIQYF
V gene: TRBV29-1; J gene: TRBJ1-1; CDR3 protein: CSVESDWDTEAFF
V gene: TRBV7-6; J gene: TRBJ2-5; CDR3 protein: CASSPRGGGRIQETQYF
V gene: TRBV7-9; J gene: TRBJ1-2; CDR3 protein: CASSKRNYGYTF
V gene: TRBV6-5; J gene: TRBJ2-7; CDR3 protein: CASSNSEGGLYEQYF
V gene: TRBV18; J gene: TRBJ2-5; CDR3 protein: CASSPGSTQETQYF
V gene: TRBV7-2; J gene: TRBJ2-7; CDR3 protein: CASSDRPGTGWYEQYF
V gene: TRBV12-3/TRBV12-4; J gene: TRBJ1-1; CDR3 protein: CASSLMGTLEAFF
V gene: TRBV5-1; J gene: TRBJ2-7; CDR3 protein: CASSLEPYSDEQYF